Listed here are 29 T cell receptor beta chains from one sample, sequenced in a study of blood T cell repertoires in COVID-19. TCRdb's table, derived via immunoSEQ multiplex PCR, lists solely in-frame clones and lacks some. This sample yields 180,000 or so clones, of which about four fifths are seen a single time; 9.5% to 11% belongs to the top ten. The sample comprised peripheral blood. The receptors here all came from a woman aged 40 to 50 with COVID-19, enrolled during active disease.

The chain recombines TRBV5-1 with TRBJ2-3; D gene uncertain. The CDR3 extends over 12 amino acids. Trimming pared 7 bases from V and 4 bases from J, leaving 10 bases between. Germline loops: CDR1 SGHRS, CDR2 YFSETQ. The CDR3 reads CASATTADTQYF. CDR3 nucleotides: TGCGCCAGCGCCACGACTGCAGATACGCAGTATTTT.

The gene calls are TRBV19 and TRBJ2-6, with D hard to call. V lost 2 bases and J lost 0, with 5 bases in between. This CDR3 has 15 residues. Germline V gives CDR1 LNHDA, CDR2 SQIVND (reference sequence). CDR3 bases: TGTGCCAGTAGTATATCATTCTCTGGGGCCAACGTCCTGACTTTC. Translation: CASSISFSGANVLTF. Drawing the rest from reference TRBV19 and TRBJ2-6, the complete variable domain is DGGITQSPKYLFRKEGQNVTLSCEQNLNHDAMYWYRQDPGQGLRLIYYSQIVNDFQKGDIAEGYSVSREKKESFPLTVTSAQKNPTAFYLCASSISFSGANVLTFGAGSRLTVL.

The genes are TRBV3-1 (or the pseudogene TRBV3-2) and TRBJ1-2; unclear D gene. CDR3 size: 12 residues. Per the germline V gene, CDR1 is LGHDT and CDR2 is YNNKEL (reference sequence). V was pared by 0 bases and J by 7 bases, with 6 bases between. The CDR3 sequence: CASSQDWAGYTF. The CDR3 region has the DNA TGTGCCAGCAGCCAAGACTGGGCTGGCTACACCTTC.

V is TRBV11-2 and J is TRBJ2-7; tentatively, D is TRBD1 (6 bases). V was trimmed by 5 bases and J by 4 bases, leaving 9 bases between them. CDR1 is SGHAT, CDR2 FQNNGV, per germline. The CDR3 runs 12 residues. This CDR3 is CASSAGVYEQYV. Here the CDR3 DNA reads TGTGCCAGCAGCGCAGGGGTTTACGAGCAGTACGTC.

The chain joins TRBV5-4 to TRBJ1-1, with D unresolved. Trimming removed 2 bases from V and 0 bases from J, with 8 bases in between. Germline V gene data show CDR1 as SGHNT and CDR2 as YYREEE (reference sequence). This CDR3 spans 14 amino acids. CDR3 in amino acids: CASSFELMNTEAFF. CDR3 nucleotides: TGTGCCAGCAGCTTTGAACTTATGAACACTGAAGCTTTCTTT.

The chain joins TRBV28 to TRBJ1-5; possible D gene TRBD1, 5 bases. Germline CDR1 and CDR2: MDHEN and SYDVKM. There are 15 residues in the CDR3. V lost 0 bases to trimming and J lost 1 base, with 7 bases between them. Here the CDR3 DNA reads TGTGCCAGCAGTTTATGGGGGCCCAGCAATCAGCCCCAGCATTTT. This gives the protein CASSLWGPSNQPQHF.

The chain couples TRBV27 to TRBJ2-6; 9 bases line up with TRBD1. This CDR3 region has 17 residues. The germline CDR1 and CDR2 sequences are MNHEY and SMNVEV (reference sequence). V lost 6 bases to trimming and J lost 2 bases; unmatched junction nucleotides: 8. The CDR3 region is CASRPGQGHPGANVLTF. In nucleotides, the CDR3 is TGTGCCAGCAGACCGGGACAGGGCCACCCTGGGGCCAACGTCCTGACTTTC. Combining the CDR3 with reference TRBV27 and TRBJ2-6 gives the whole variable domain EAQVTQNPRYLITVTGKKLTVTCSQNMNHEYMSWYRQDPGLGLRQIYYSMNVEVTDKGDVPEGYKVSRKEKRNFPLILESPSPNQTSLYFCASRPGQGHPGANVLTFGAGSRLTVL.

This clone was seen a single time. This CDR3 is CAWAGGGYQPQHF. CDR3 sequence (DNA): TGTGCCTGGGCAGGGGGCGGCTATCAGCCCCAGCATTTT. The V call is TRBV30, the J call TRBJ1-5, with 8 bases aligning to TRBD1. Germline lookup yields CDR1 GTSNPN and CDR2 SVGIG (reference sequence). The CDR3 has 13 amino acids. After removal of 5 bases from V and 5 bases from J, the junction contained 5 bases not matched to a gene.

This clone was picked up many times. The gene calls are TRBV10-1 and TRBJ2-1; 10 bases map to TRBD2. The CDR3 loop spans 15 amino acids. Germline assignment: CDR1 WNHNN and CDR2 SYGVQD (reference sequence). The trim removed 3 bases at V and 8 bases at J, leaving 7 bases unmatched. The CDR3 is CASSDGASGSYEQFF. Written as DNA, the CDR3 is TGCGCCAGCAGTGACGGGGCTAGCGGGAGCTATGAGCAGTTCTTC.

The chain is built from TRBV6-6 and TRBJ2-7, with 8 bases matching TRBD1. The length of the CDR3 is 14 residues. V was clipped by 4 bases and J by 4 bases; unmatched bases: 6. The germline CDR1 and CDR2 sequences are MNHNY and SVGAGI (reference sequence). This chain's CDR3 is CASSLPDRAYEQYF. The DNA for the CDR3 is TGTGCCAGCAGTTTGCCGGACAGGGCTTACGAGCAGTACTTC.

This chain uses TRBV2 with TRBJ2-7; 8 positions agree with TRBD1. The V gene end was trimmed by 7 bases and the J gene end by 2 bases; junction bases not matched to a gene: 4. Germline CDR1 SNHLY, CDR2 FYNNEI. The CDR3 runs 13 residues. CDR3 DNA: TGTGCCAGCATTGACAGGGGCCCCTACGAGCAGTACTTC. Amino acids: CASIDRGPYEQYF.

Points on this clone: The sample contains more than one DNA sequence encoding this CDR3. The rearrangement joins TRBV7-3 to TRBJ2-3; 9 positions agree with TRBD2. The CDR3 sequence is 15 residues long. Germline trimming cut 2 bases from V and 5 bases from J; bases unmatched to any gene: 5. Germline V gene lookup returns CDR1 SGHTA and CDR2 FQGTGA. CDR3: CASSLAGGLVDTQYF. CDR3 DNA: TGTGCCAGCAGCTTAGCGGGGGGGCTTGTAGATACGCAGTATTTT.

This chain uses TRBV29-1 with TRBJ2-2; TRBD2 agrees at 8 bases. From germline, CDR1 is SQVTM and CDR2 ANQGSEA. The CDR3 consists of 13 residues. V gave up 7 bases and J gave up 5 bases; unmatched junction bases: 6. DNA for the CDR3: TGCAGCGGGGAGACTAGCGCTACCGGGGAGCTGTTTTTT. Amino acids: CSGETSATGELFF.

This clone appeared a few times. DNA for the CDR3: TGTGCCATAAGCGCCCACGGCTCCTACAATGAGCAGTTCTTC. This sequence encodes CAISAHGSYNEQFF. J is TRBJ2-1 and V is TRBV6-6; the D is unclear. The CDR3 has 14 residues. The ends were cut back, 10 bases at V and 0 bases at J, with 13 bases in the middle. Germline V gives CDR1 MNHNY, CDR2 SVGAGI (reference sequence).

The gene calls are TRBV6-1 and TRBJ1-3; D is possibly TRBD1 (5 bases). Germline CDR1 MNHNS, CDR2 SASEGT. The length of the CDR3 is 16 residues. Trimming left V 3 bases short and J 4 bases short, with 16 bases between. This CDR3 is CASSDPPGGDGNTIYF. CDR3 DNA: TGTGCCAGCAGTGACCCCCCGGGAGGGGACGGAAACACCATATATTTT.

The J gene is TRBJ2-1, the V gene TRBV3-1 (or the pseudogene TRBV3-2); TRBD2 is a possible D gene (5 bases). CDR3 size: 13 residues. Germline V gene sequence: CDR1 LGHDT, CDR2 YNNKEL (reference sequence). V lost 10 bases and J 6 bases, leaving 16 bases between the germline ends. As DNA, the CDR3 is TGTGCCACCTTTAGCGCAACCTCCAATGAGCAGTTCTTC. This sequence encodes CATFSATSNEQFF.

The chain has TRBV2 and TRBJ2-2, with D perhaps TRBD2 (6 bases). The V end was cut by 6 bases, the J end by 4 bases, with 15 bases between. CDR1 is SNHLY, CDR2 FYNNEI, per germline. This CDR3 spans 15 amino acids. CDR3 protein: CASRQIGGSTGELFF. In nucleotides, the CDR3 is TGTGCCAGCAGACAAATCGGGGGTTCCACCGGGGAGCTGTTTTTT.

A single count supports this clone. The chain uses TRBV20-1 and TRBJ1-4; D unresolved. The CDR3 is 14 amino acids. From germline, CDR1 is DFQATT and CDR2 SNEGSKA (reference sequence). V gave up 3 bases and J gave up 10 bases, with 18 bases separating them. This CDR3 is CSASGTGSRGKLFF. CDR3 in DNA: TGCAGTGCTAGTGGAACCGGGTCACGCGGAAAACTGTTTTTT.

J is TRBJ2-3 and V is TRBV19; 10 nucleotides agree with TRBD1. After removal of 6 bases from V and 0 bases from J, the junction contained 0 bases not matched to a gene. CDR1 is LNHDA, CDR2 SQIVND, per germline (reference sequence). The CDR3 sequence is 14 residues long. Written as DNA, the CDR3 is TGTGCCAGTAGGGACAGGGGGAGCACAGATACGCAGTATTTT. It translates to CASRDRGSTDTQYF.

The J gene is TRBJ2-1, the V gene TRBV6-5, with no clear D. Per germline, CDR1 MNHEY and CDR2 SVGAGI. This CDR3 spans 11 amino acids. V lost 7 bases to trimming and J lost 8 bases, with 9 bases between them. The CDR3, as DNA: TGTGCCAGCAAGTCAGTTTATGAGCAGTTCTTC. It specifies CASKSVYEQFF.

The chain recombines TRBV27 with TRBJ2-5; TRBD1 matches 7 bases. CDR3 length: 15 residues. V lost 5 bases to trimming and J lost 2 bases; unmatched junction nucleotides: 8. CDR1 MNHEY and CDR2 SMNVEV come from the germline V gene (reference sequence). The CDR3 loop reads CASSLTGTEQETQYF. For the CDR3, the DNA is TGTGCCAGCAGTCTTACCGGGACAGAACAAGAGACCCAGTACTTC.

The chain's CDR3 is CASEGTANEQFF. The DNA of the CDR3 is TGTGCCAGCGAAGGGACAGCTAATGAGCAGTTCTTC. The chain links TRBV2 to TRBJ2-1, with 7 bases fitting TRBD1. CDR1 and CDR2 from the germline V gene are SNHLY and FYNNEI. J was trimmed by 7 bases and V by 8 bases; bases with no gene match: 5. The CDR3 totals 12 residues. The variable domain in full, with the rest retrieved from reference TRBV2 and TRBJ2-1, is EPEVTQTPSHQVTQMGQEVILRCVPISNHLYFYWYRQILGQKVEFLVSFYNNEISEKSEIFDDQFSVERPDGSNFTLKIRSTKLEDSAMYFCASEGTANEQFFGPGTRLTVL.

The chain carries TRBV12-3 or TRBV12-4 and TRBJ2-3; 9 bases fit TRBD1. The CDR3 totals 13 residues. Trimming took 4 bases from V and 5 from J; bases not matched to a gene: 1. The CDR3 region has the DNA TGTGCCAGCAGTTGGACAGGGGAAGATACGCAGTATTTT. It codes for CASSWTGEDTQYF.

This clone appeared a few times. The rearrangement joins TRBV9 to TRBJ2-2; tentative D call: TRBD1 (6 bases). The CDR3 totals 13 residues. V shed 8 bases and J shed 0 bases, with 8 bases lying between them. CDR1 and CDR2 from the germline V gene are SGDLS and YYNGEE. CDR3 residues: CASNRANTGELFF. CDR3 sequence (DNA): TGTGCCAGTAACAGGGCGAACACCGGGGAGCTGTTTTTT.

V gene TRBV18 combines with J gene TRBJ2-1; D is ambiguous. CDR1 is KGHSH, CDR2 LQKENI, per germline. V dropped 3 bases and J dropped 4 bases, with 7 bases sitting between them. This CDR3 region has 13 residues. The CDR3 sequence: CASSPGFYNEQFF. The CDR3 region has the DNA TGTGCCAGCTCACCCGGGTTTTACAATGAGCAGTTCTTC. The variable domain in full, completed from reference TRBV18 and TRBJ2-1, reads NAGVMQNPRHLVRRRGQEARLRCSPMKGHSHVYWYRQLPEEGLKFMVYLQKENIIDESGMPKERFSAEFPKEGPSILRIQQVVRGDSAAYFCASSPGFYNEQFFGPGTRLTVL.

This chain connects TRBV19 to TRBJ2-1, with TRBD1 matching 9 bases. The junction had 15 bases not matched to a gene; V was cut back by 9 bases and J by 6 bases. The germline gives CDR1 LNHDA, CDR2 SQIVND (reference sequence). This CDR3 contains 16 residues. CDR3 DNA: TGTGCCAGCACGGGAGACAGGGGACAGGGAGTCAATGAGCAGTTCTTC. Translating gives CASTGDRGQGVNEQFF.

The V call is TRBV6-5, the J call TRBJ2-5, with 7 bases identical to TRBD2. This CDR3 contains 15 residues. Looked up from germline, CDR1 is MNHEY and CDR2 is SVGAGI. The trim removed 5 bases at V and 3 bases at J, leaving 9 bases unmatched. The CDR3 spells CASSPFGGEKETQYF. For the CDR3, the DNA is TGTGCCAGCAGTCCCTTTGGGGGGGAGAAAGAGACCCAGTACTTC.

This clone occurred many times. The V and J genes are TRBV28 and TRBJ2-7; 9 bases agree with TRBD1. There are 15 residues in the CDR3. Germline V gene data show CDR1 as MDHEN and CDR2 as SYDVKM. The V segment lost 5 bases and the J segment 6 bases; nucleotides outside the gene matches: 11. The CDR3 loop reads CASSQLGQGTGEQYF. CDR3 in DNA: TGTGCCAGCAGTCAGTTGGGACAGGGTACGGGCGAGCAGTACTTC.

In its sample, this clone was seen a few times. The chain links TRBV5-6 to TRBJ1-1; 7 bases map to TRBD1. From germline, CDR1 is SGHDT and CDR2 YYEEEE. V lost 2 bases and J lost 5; bases outside the gene matches: 9. The CDR3 has 15 residues. This CDR3 is CASSFRTGATTEAFF. The CDR3 DNA reads as TGTGCCAGCAGCTTCAGGACAGGCGCGACAACTGAAGCTTTCTTT.